This T cell receptor (beta chain) was observed in a study of blood T cell repertoires in COVID-19. Clones were sequenced by immunoSEQ multiplex PCR, and TCRdb holds only the in-frame ones, with some missing. The data show 150,000 to 200,000 clones, under 85% seen once. This receptor was identified in a woman aged 40 to 50 with acute or convalescent COVID-19. The sample was peripheral blood.

CDR3 bases: TGTGCCAGCAGCCAAACTAGCGGGGGGTACAATGAGCAGTTCTTC. Its protein product is CASSQTSGGYNEQFF. The rearrangement links TRBV7-9 to TRBJ2-1; 12 bases agree with TRBD2. The CDR3 contains 15 residues. J was trimmed by 4 bases and V by 5 bases; bases with no gene match: 3. In germline, CDR1 is SEHNR, CDR2 FQNEAQ (reference sequence). Together with reference TRBV7-9 and TRBJ2-1, the CDR3 gives the full variable domain: DTGVSQNPRHKITKRGQNVTFRCDPISEHNRLYWYRQTLGQGPEFLTYFQNEAQLEKSRLLSDRFSAERPKGSFSTLEIQRTEQGDSAMYLCASSQTSGGYNEQFFGPGTRLTVL.